This TCR beta chain derives from a study of blood T cells in healthy people across ages (dated by TCRdb to between 2015 and 2016). For the study in its entirety: In model experiments, roughly one uniquely barcoded TCR beta cDNA molecule per two T cells was captured by template switching. The study measured age-related changes in TCR beta repertoire diversity using deep sequencing normalized with unique cDNA molecular identifiers. Donors were grouped into four age groups: young (average 16 years), middle-aged (about 38), aged (around 66) and long-lived (just over 80). To avoid experimental bias, donors of different ages were randomly spread across the sequencing lanes. Two additional independent replicas of 1 million unique cDNA reads from the same blood draw were analyzed for two donors (one aged 18 to 30 and one aged 80 or older). Overall results and qualifications from the work: Observed TCR beta diversity per million T cells fell roughly linearly with age, and a significant reduction was already apparent by age around 40. Observed TCR beta diversity correlated strongly with the percentage of naive T cells measured by flow cytometry. Estimates of total diversity based on one million sequenced T cells were regarded as lower bounds and as underestimates. Since profiling was done on bulk unsorted PBMCs, naive and antigen-experienced compartments could not be conclusively compared. Compared with the aged group, the long-lived group had more naive CD4+ T cells, fewer expanded clones and increased TCR diversity, suggesting age selection. Because donor CMV infection status was unknown, age-related changes in expanded clonotypes were potentially confounded.

As concerns this clonotype: This clone's antigen is unknown. The record has no base qualities; no much larger clone is one base away.

To prepare the library, 5' RACE was applied. For sequencing, an Illumina HiSeq 2500 was employed. The second PCR ran for roughly 7 to 11 cycles and used a J-beta primer mix along with a sample-barcoded 5' primer. Each TCR beta cDNA molecule received a unique molecular identifier from a template-switch 5' adaptor carrying 12 random nucleotides. At least 2.5 million CDR3-containing paired-end reads were obtained from each sample. First-strand cDNA was synthesized from all RNA with the Mint cDNA synthesis kit, primed by a TRBC-specific oligonucleotide. All cDNA was treated with uracil-DNA glycosylase and then went through a first 18-cycle PCR with the universal primers M1SS and BC2_uni_R. On the study's bioinformatics: For normalization, 1 million high-quality reads were randomly selected from each sample, with every read carrying a distinct molecular identifier. Reads sharing molecular identifiers were discarded rather than binned into consensus sequences. MiTCR, run with a Q25 quality threshold and the strictest error-elimination algorithm, handled CDR3 identification, clonotype clustering and error correction. Lower-bound total TCR beta diversity was estimated with a nonparametric unseen species model using Euler transformation. Using fastp trimming at Q25 and MiXCR clonotype assembly, TCRdb reanalyzed the public sequencing data and kept in-frame beta chains. Every entry covers one CDR3 protein and lists the most common genes and DNA from its rows. Clone size and V and J calls follow TCRdb, not the original study. The sample yields roughly 800,000 distinct CDR3 sequences; roughly 60% were counted once. The ten largest clones capture approximately 23% of the sample.

From cysteine to phenylalanine, the CDR3 is 10 amino acids long. Of all the DNA, just the CDR3 is kept, 30 bases in frame from base 1. At the junction V is shortened by 8 bases and J by 10 bases, with 9 bases in between. CDR1 and CDR2 (MNHEY, SVGEGT) derive from the germline V gene. Donors were roughly 40 systemically healthy Caucasian individuals from Russia aged about 6 to 100 years. Each donor gave about 9.2 milliliters of peripheral blood, drawn into EDTA-treated Vacutainer tubes. Ficoll-Paque density-gradient centrifugation was used to isolate PBMCs, with at least 6.5 million per sample. Trizol reagent was used to extract total RNA from the PBMCs, yielding at least 5 micrograms per sample. Naive CD45RAhigh/CD27high T cell percentages were measured by flow cytometry on a PBMC aliquot from every donor.

The chain joins TRBV6-2 or TRBV6-3 to TRBJ1-5; no D segment can be confidently identified. The sequence came from a man aged 25-45 years in good health. Sequencing used blood. The CDR3 region: CASGPGPQHF. The nucleotide sequence reads as follows: TGTGCCAGCGGGCCCGGCCCCCAGCATTTT.